Shown below are 10 T cell receptor beta chains from a single sample sequenced in a study of blood T cell repertoires in COVID-19. Repertoires were generated with immunoSEQ multiplex PCR, while TCRdb's copy carries only in-frame clones and drops some. The sample includes tens of thousands of clones, about 85% of them seen just once. The material sequenced was peripheral blood. All receptors come from a man aged 80 or over with acute or convalescent COVID-19.

V usage is TRBV4-2 and J usage is TRBJ1-4, with D perhaps matching TRBD1 (5 bases). The length of the CDR3 is 12 residues. Per germline, CDR1 LGHNA and CDR2 YNFKEQ. Trimming pared 1 base from V and 13 bases from J, leaving 10 bases between. The DNA of the CDR3 is TGTGCCAGCAGCCAAGGGGGGGTGGGACTGTTTTTT. Protein sequence: CASSQGGVGLFF.

This sequence joins TRBV4-3 and TRBJ2-7; 12 bases match TRBD2. CDR1 and CDR2 (germline): LGHNA, YSLEER. The CDR3 has 16 amino acids. V lost 3 bases to trimming and J lost 2 bases; unmatched junction nucleotides: 5. The CDR3 DNA sequence: TGCGCCAGCAGCCACCTGACTAGCGGGAGTCCCTACGAGCAGTACTTC. Amino acid sequence: CASSHLTSGSPYEQYF.

V usage is TRBV30 and J usage is TRBJ1-3; a possible D gene is TRBD1 (6 bases). Looked up from germline, CDR1 is GTSNPN and CDR2 is SVGIG (reference sequence). This CDR3 is built from 16 residues. Trimming removed 0 bases at V and 4 bases at J, with 16 bases between. For the CDR3, the DNA is TGTGCCTGGAGTGTACTACGGGGGGGCATCGGAAACACCATATATTTT. Its protein product is CAWSVLRGGIGNTIYF.

This chain joins TRBV7-2 and TRBJ1-5; perhaps TRBD1 as D (5 bases). This CDR3 region has 15 residues. Germline V gives CDR1 SGHTA, CDR2 FQGNSA. Trimming left V 3 bases short and J 2 bases short, with 11 bases between. CDR3 in amino acids: CASSFRGGGNQPQHF. The CDR3 DNA reads TGTGCCAGCAGCTTTCGGGGGGGTGGCAATCAGCCCCAGCATTTT.

The gene calls are TRBV6-5 and TRBJ1-4, with a tentative D call TRBD1 (5 bases). V was trimmed by 10 bases and J by 6 bases, leaving 21 bases between them. This CDR3 is 15 amino acids long. Germline V gives CDR1 MNHEY, CDR2 SVGAGI. The CDR3 nucleotides read TGTGCCACCAATCTCCAGGGAATAGGTGATGAAAAACTGTTTTTT. It codes for CATNLQGIGDEKLFF.

The chain has TRBV5-1 and TRBJ2-1; 10 bases fit TRBD2. Per germline, CDR1 SGHRS and CDR2 YFSETQ. V dropped 5 bases and J dropped 7; count of bases not matched to a gene: 12. This CDR3 has 16 amino acids. CDR3 sequence: CASSMTPGTSVNEQFF. The CDR3 DNA follows: TGCGCCAGCAGTATGACCCCCGGGACTAGCGTAAATGAGCAGTTCTTC. Drawing the rest from reference TRBV5-1 and TRBJ2-1, the complete variable domain is KAGVTQTPRYLIKTRGQQVTLSCSPISGHRSVSWYQQTPGQGLQFLFEYFSETQRNKGNFPGRFSGRQFSNSRSEMNVSTLELGDSALYLCASSMTPGTSVNEQFFGPGTRLTVL.

The genes are TRBV11-3 and TRBJ2-7; TRBD1 agrees at 9 bases. Germline CDR1 reads SGHNT; CDR2 reads YENEEA. V trimming: 6 bases; J trimming: 7 bases; junction bases outside the gene matches: 4. The CDR3 sequence is 12 residues long. CDR3 sequence (DNA): TGTGCCAGCAGTTCCGACAGGGGGGAGCAGTACTTC. Its translation is CASSSDRGEQYF.

This chain connects TRBV5-8 to TRBJ2-2; maybe TRBD2 (6 bases). CDR1 and CDR2 (germline): SGHTS, YDEGEE. Trimming removed 3 bases from V and 2 bases from J, with 14 bases in between. This CDR3 comprises 16 residues. The CDR3 sequence is CASSSGAGLNTGELFF. CDR3 DNA sequence: TGTGCCAGCAGCTCCGGAGCGGGTCTCAACACCGGGGAGCTGTTTTTT.

This clone was detected only once. This chain uses TRBV5-4 with TRBJ2-1; TRBD2 aligns across 12 bases. Germline trimming cut 4 bases from V and 5 bases from J; bases unmatched to any gene: 4. CDR3 length equals 15 residues. Germline CDR1 is SGHNT and CDR2 is YYREEE (reference sequence). The CDR3 DNA reads TGTGCCAGCAGCAACGGACTAGCGGGAAACAATGAGCAGTTCTTC. It is translated as CASSNGLAGNNEQFF.

This rearrangement joins TRBV11-3 to TRBJ1-3; D unclear. The germline gives CDR1 SGHNT, CDR2 YENEEA. Trimming removed 4 bases at V and 0 bases at J, with 19 bases between. CDR3 size: 18 residues. DNA for the CDR3: TGTGCCAGCAGCTCCGCCTTTGACTTATTTTCCTCTGGAAACACCATATATTTT. This codes for CASSSAFDLFSSGNTIYF.